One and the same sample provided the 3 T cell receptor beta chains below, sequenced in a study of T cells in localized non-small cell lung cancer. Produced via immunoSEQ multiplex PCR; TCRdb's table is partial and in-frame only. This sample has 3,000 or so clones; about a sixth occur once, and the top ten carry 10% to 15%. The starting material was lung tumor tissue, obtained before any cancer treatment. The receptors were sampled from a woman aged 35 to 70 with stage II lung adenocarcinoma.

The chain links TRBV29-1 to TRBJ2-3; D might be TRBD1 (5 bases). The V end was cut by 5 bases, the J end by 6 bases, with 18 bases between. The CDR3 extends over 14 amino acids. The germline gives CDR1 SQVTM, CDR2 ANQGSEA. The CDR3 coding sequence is TGCAGCGTTATCTACTTAGGGGCGCCCGATACGCAGTATTTT. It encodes CSVIYLGAPDTQYF.

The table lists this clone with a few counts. The CDR3 DNA reads as TGTGCCAGCAGCGTAGGGGGACTAGCGGCCTACAATGAGCAGTTCTTC. It codes for CASSVGGLAAYNEQFF. This chain joins TRBV2 and TRBJ2-1, with 11 bases that match TRBD2. Trimming at V came to 6 bases and at J to 2 bases, leaving 6 bases not matched to a gene. CDR1 is SNHLY and CDR2 is FYNNEI in the germline V gene. This CDR3 has 16 residues.

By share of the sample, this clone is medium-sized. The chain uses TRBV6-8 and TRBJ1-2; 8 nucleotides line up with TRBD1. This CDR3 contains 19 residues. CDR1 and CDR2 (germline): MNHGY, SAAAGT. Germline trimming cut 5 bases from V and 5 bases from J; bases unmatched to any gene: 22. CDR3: CASSALKPILDRVRYGYTF. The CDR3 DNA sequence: TGTGCCAGCAGTGCCCTCAAACCGATCCTGGACAGGGTAAGATATGGCTACACCTTC.